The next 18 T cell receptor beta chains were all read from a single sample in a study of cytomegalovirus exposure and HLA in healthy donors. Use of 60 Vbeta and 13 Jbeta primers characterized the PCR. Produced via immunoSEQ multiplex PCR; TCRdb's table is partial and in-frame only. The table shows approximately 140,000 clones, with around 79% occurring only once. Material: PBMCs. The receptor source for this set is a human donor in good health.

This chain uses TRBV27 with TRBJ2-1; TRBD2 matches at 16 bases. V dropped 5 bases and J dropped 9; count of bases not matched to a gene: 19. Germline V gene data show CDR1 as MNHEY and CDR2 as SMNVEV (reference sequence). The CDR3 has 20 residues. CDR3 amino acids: CASSLAFQGGLAGGPGEQFF. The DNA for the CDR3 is TGTGCCAGCAGTCTAGCATTCCAGGGGGGACTAGCGGGAGGGCCTGGTGAGCAGTTCTTC.

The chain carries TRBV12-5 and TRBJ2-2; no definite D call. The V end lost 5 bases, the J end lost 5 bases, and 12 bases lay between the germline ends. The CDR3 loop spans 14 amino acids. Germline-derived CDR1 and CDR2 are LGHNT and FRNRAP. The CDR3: CASGPPTYTGELFF. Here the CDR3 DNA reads TGTGCTAGTGGTCCTCCGACTTATACCGGGGAGCTGTTTTTT.

As DNA, the CDR3 is TGTGCCAGCAGCGGACAGGGGGCGGGCTACAATGAGCAGTTCTTC. Protein product: CASSGQGAGYNEQFF. The chain combines TRBV9 with TRBJ2-1, with TRBD1 identical over 10 bases. Germline V lookup: CDR1 SGDLS, CDR2 YYNGEE. The J segment lost 3 bases and the V segment lost 3 bases, leaving 3 bases of the junction unmatched. This CDR3 is 15 amino acids long.

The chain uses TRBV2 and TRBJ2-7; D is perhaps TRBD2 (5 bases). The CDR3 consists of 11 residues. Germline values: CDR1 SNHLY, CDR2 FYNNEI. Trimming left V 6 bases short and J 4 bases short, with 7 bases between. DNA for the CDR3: TGTGCCAGCAGGGGAGAGTACGAGCAGTACTTC. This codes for CASRGEYEQYF.

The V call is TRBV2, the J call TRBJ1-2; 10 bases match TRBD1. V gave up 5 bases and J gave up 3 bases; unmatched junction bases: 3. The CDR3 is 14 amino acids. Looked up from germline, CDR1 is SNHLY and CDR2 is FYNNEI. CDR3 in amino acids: CASSRQGADYGYTF. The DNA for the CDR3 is TGTGCCAGCAGTCGACAGGGGGCGGACTATGGCTACACCTTC.

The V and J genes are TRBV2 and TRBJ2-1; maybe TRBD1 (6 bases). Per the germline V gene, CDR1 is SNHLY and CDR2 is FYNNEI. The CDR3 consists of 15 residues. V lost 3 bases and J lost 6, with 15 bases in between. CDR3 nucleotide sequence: TGTGCCAGCAGTGATTATAGGGGGAGTGTCAATGAGCAGTTCTTC. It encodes CASSDYRGSVNEQFF.

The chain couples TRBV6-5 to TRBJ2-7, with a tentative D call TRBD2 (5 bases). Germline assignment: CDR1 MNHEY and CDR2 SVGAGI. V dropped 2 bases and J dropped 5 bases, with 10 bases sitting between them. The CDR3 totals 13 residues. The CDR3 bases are TGTGCCAGCAGTTACGCTAGCTTCCACGAGCAGTACTTC. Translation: CASSYASFHEQYF.

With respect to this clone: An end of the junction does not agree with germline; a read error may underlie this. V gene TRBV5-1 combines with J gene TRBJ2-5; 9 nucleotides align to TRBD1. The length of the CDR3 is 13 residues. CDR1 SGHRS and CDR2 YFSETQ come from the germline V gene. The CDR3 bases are TGCGCCAGCAGGGGACAGGGACAAGGGACCCAGTACTTC. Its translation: CASRGQGQGTQYF.

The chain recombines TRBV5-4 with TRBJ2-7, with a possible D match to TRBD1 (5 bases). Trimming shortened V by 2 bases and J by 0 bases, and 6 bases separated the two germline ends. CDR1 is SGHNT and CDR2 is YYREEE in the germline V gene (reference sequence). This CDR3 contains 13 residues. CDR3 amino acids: CASSFQGSYEQYF. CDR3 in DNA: TGTGCCAGCAGCTTTCAGGGCTCCTACGAGCAGTACTTC.

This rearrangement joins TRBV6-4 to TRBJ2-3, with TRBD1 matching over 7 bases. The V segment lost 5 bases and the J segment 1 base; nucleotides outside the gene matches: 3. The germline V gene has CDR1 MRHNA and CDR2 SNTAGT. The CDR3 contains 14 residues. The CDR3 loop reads CASSPGTGTDTQYF. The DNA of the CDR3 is TGTGCCAGCAGTCCCGGGACAGGCACAGATACGCAGTATTTT.

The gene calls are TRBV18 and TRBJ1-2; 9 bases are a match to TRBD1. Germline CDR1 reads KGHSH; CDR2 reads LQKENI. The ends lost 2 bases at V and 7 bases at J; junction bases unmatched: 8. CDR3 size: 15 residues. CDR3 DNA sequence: TGTGCCAGCTCACCATTCGACACAGGGGGCTCTGGCTACACCTTC. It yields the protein CASSPFDTGGSGYTF.

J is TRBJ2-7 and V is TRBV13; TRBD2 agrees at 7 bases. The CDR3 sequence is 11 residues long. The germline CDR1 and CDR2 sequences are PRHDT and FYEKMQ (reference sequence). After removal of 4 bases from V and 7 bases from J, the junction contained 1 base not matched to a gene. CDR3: CASSSGGEQYF. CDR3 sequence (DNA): TGTGCCAGCAGCTCCGGGGGGGAGCAGTACTTC.

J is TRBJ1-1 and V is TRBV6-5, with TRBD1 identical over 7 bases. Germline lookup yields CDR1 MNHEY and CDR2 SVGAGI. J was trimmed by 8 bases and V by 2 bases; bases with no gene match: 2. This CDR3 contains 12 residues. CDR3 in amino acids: CASSYTGEEAFF. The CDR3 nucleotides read TGTGCCAGCAGTTACACAGGGGAGGAAGCTTTCTTT.

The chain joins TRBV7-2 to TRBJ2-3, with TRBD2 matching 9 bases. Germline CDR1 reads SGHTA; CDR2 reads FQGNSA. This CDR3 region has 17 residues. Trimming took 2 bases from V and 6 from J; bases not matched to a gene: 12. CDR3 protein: CASSLSPMRGGPDTQYF. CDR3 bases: TGTGCCAGCAGCTTATCCCCTATGCGGGGGGGCCCTGATACGCAGTATTTT.

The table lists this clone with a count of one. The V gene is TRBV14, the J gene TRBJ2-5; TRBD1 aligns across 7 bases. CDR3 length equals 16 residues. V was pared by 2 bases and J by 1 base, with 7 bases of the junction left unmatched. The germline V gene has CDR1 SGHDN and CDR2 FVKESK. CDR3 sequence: CASSQRDRAIQETQYF. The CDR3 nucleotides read TGTGCCAGCAGCCAACGAGACAGGGCGATCCAAGAGACCCAGTACTTC.

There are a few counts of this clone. CDR3 residues: CASRTGTGGSYEQYF. The CDR3 coding sequence is TGTGCCAGTAGAACCGGGACAGGGGGCTCCTACGAGCAGTACTTC. The rearrangement uses TRBV19 and TRBJ2-7, with 11 bases fitting TRBD1. The V gene's germline CDR1 is LNHDA and CDR2 SQIVND (reference sequence). The CDR3 runs to 15 residues. V lost 6 bases and J lost 0; bases outside the gene matches: 4.

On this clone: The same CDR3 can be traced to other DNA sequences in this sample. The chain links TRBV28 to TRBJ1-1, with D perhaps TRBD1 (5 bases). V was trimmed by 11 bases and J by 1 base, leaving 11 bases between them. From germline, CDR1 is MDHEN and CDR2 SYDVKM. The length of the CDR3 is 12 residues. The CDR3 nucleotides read TGTGCCGCCACAGGAGCGAACACTGAAGCTTTCTTT. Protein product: CAATGANTEAFF.

The CDR3, as DNA: TGTGCCAGTAGTCCGGGACTAGCGGGGGGACAAGAGACCCAGTACTTC. This translates into CASSPGLAGGQETQYF. The V gene is TRBV19, the J gene TRBJ2-5; 15 nucleotides align to TRBD2. CDR1 and CDR2 from the germline V gene are LNHDA and SQIVND (reference sequence). The J segment lost 2 bases and the V segment lost 5 bases, leaving 3 bases of the junction unmatched. The CDR3 sequence is 16 residues long.